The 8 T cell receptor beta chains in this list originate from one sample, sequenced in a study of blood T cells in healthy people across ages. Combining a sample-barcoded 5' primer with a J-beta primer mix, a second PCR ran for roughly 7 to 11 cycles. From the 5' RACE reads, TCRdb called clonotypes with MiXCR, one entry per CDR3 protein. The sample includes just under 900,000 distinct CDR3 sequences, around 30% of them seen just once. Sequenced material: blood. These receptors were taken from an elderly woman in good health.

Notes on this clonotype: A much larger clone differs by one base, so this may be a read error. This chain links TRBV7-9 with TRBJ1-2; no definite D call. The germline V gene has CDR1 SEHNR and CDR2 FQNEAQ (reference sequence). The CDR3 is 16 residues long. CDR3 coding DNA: TGTGCCAGCAGCTTAGCGCGGCCCGGGCAGAACTATGGCTACATCTTC. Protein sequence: CASSLARPGQNYGYIF.

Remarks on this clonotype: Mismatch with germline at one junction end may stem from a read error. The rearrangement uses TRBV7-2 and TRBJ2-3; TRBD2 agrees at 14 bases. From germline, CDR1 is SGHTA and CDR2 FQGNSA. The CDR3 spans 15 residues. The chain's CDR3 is CASSPGLAGADAQYF. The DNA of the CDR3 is TGTGCCAGCAGCCCGGGACTAGCGGGGGCAGATGCGCAGTATTTT.

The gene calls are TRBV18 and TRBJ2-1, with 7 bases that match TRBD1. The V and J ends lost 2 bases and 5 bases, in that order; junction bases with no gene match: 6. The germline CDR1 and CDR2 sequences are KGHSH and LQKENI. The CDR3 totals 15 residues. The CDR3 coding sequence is TGTGCCAGCTCACCATTGAGACAGGGTCACAATGAGCAGTTCTTC. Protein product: CASSPLRQGHNEQFF.

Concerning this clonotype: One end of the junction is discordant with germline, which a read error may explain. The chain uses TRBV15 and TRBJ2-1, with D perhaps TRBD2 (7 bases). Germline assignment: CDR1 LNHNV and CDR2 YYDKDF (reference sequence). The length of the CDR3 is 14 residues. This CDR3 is CAASRDRGGNEQFF. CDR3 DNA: TGTGCCGCCAGCAGAGATAGGGGGGGCAATGAGCAGTTCTTC.

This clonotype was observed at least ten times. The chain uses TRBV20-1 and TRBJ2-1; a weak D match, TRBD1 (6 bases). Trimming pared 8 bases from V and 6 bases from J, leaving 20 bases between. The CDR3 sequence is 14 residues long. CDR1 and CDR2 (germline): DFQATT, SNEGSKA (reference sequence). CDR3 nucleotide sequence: TGCAGTCCCAAACAGGGCCGGGTGAGCAATGAGCAGTTCTTC. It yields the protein CSPKQGRVSNEQFF.

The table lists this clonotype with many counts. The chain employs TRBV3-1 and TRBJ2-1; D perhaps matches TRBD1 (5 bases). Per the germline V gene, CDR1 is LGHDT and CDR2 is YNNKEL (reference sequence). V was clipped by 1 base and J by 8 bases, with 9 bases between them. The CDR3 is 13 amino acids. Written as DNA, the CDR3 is TGTGCCAGCAGCCAAGGGGGCCTAGATGAGCAGTTCTTC. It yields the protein CASSQGGLDEQFF.

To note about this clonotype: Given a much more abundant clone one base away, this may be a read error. CDR3 protein: CSAREAYEQYV. The CDR3, as DNA: TGCAGCGCCCGGGAAGCCTACGAGCAGTACGTC. The V call is TRBV29-1, the J call TRBJ2-7, with a tentative D call TRBD2 (5 bases). Germline V gene sequence: CDR1 SQVTM, CDR2 ANQGSEA. The CDR3 totals 11 residues. The germline V and J ends were trimmed by 7 bases and 2 bases, with 9 bases remaining between them.

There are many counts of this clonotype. CDR3 protein: CASSSSGKGSETQYF. The CDR3 DNA reads as TGTGCCAGCAGTTCGAGCGGGAAGGGATCGGAGACCCAGTACTTC. The V gene is TRBV28, the J gene TRBJ2-5, with 7 bases aligning to TRBD2. CDR3 size: 15 residues. Germline-derived CDR1 and CDR2 are MDHEN and SYDVKM. The trim removed 4 bases at V and 5 bases at J, leaving 10 bases unmatched.